The entry that follows covers one TCR beta chain sequence. The clone's antigen remains unknown. No base quality values were provided; no much bigger clone lies one nucleotide off. Trimming removed 1 base from V and 9 bases from J, leaving 11 bases between the germline ends. From its cysteine to its phenylalanine, the CDR3 spans 13 amino acids. The read is trimmed to its CDR3 DNA, 39 bases read in frame from base 1. From the germline V gene, CDR1 is MGHRA and CDR2 is YSYEKL. The library came from the immunoSEQ multiplex PCR assay. TCRdb limited this immuneACCESS table to in-frame rearrangements with V and J called. A share of clones is missing; checked studies link under half to unresolved V genes, and the rest is unexplained. The sample table records some 74,000 clones; approximately 91% of these occur just once. The leading ten clones occupy roughly 2.8% of the sample. The data derive from a study of T cells after somatic rescue of genetic block (dated by TCRdb to about 2020). Broadly, across the study: What the study looked at was long-term robustness, specifically in a T-cell system that came about through somatic rescue of a genetic block in T-cell development.

The origin of this receptor is a man aged 30 to 45. The chain is assembled from TRBV4-1 and TRBJ2-3; too little of a D gene remains to name it. The sequenced sample was peripheral blood mononuclear cells (PBMCs). The DNA sequence is given as TGCGCCAGCAGCCAAGTCGTAAGTGACACGCAGTATTTT. Translated, this gives CASSQVVSDTQYF.